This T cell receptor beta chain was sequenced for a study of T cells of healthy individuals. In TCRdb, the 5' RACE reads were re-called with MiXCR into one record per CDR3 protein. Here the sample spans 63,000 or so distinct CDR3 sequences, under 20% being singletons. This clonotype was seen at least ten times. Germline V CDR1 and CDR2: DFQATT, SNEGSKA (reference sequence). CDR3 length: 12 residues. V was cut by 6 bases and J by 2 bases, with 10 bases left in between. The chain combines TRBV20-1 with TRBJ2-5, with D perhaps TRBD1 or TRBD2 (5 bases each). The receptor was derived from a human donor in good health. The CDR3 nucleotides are TGCAGTGCGGGACCAACACAAGAGACCCAGTACTTC. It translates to CSAGPTQETQYF.